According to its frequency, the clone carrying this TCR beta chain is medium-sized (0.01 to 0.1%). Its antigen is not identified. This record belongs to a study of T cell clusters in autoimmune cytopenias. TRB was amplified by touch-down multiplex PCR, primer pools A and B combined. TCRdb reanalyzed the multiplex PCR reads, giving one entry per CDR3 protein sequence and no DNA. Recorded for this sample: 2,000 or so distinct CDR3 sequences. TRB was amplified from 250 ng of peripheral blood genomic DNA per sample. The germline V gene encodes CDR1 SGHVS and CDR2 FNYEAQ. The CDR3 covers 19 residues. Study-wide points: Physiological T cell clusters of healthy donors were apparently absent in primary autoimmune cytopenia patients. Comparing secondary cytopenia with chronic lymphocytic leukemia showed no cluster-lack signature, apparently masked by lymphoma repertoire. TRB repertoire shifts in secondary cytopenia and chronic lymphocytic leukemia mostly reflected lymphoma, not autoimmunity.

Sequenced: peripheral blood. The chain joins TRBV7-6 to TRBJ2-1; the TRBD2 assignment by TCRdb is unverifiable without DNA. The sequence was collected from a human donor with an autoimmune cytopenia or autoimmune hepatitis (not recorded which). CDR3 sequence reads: CASSLGSPLAGRSGNEQFF.